This TCR beta chain comes out of a study of blood T cell repertoires in COVID-19. The wider study: Sources were T cells, B-cell-depleted T cells, or PBMCs; the material itself was cDNA or gDNA.

The V gene's germline CDR1 is SEHNR and CDR2 FQNEAQ (reference sequence). CDR3 size: 16 residues. V shed 3 bases and J 2 bases; nucleotides not matched to a gene: 9. Original data processing: Amplification of reference gene primers was used by the study to estimate nucleated cell counts. Data came from immunoSEQ multiplex PCR; TCRdb stores just in-frame clones and leaves some out. V and J calls and clone size are those listed in that table; D and trimming were worked out from the DNA. Of some 300,000 clones detected, 85% to 90% appear once; the ten largest clones hold around 1.9%. Those enrolled in Seattle joined during active infection and were followed longitudinally afterward.

Sequencing was carried out using peripheral blood. V is TRBV7-9 and J is TRBJ2-5; 7 bases map to TRBD2. This receptor was obtained from a woman in her 30s with COVID-19, enrolled during active disease. This CDR3 is CASSFGGREGQETQYF. CDR3 bases: TGTGCCAGCAGCTTCGGGGGTAGGGAGGGTCAAGAGACCCAGTACTTC.